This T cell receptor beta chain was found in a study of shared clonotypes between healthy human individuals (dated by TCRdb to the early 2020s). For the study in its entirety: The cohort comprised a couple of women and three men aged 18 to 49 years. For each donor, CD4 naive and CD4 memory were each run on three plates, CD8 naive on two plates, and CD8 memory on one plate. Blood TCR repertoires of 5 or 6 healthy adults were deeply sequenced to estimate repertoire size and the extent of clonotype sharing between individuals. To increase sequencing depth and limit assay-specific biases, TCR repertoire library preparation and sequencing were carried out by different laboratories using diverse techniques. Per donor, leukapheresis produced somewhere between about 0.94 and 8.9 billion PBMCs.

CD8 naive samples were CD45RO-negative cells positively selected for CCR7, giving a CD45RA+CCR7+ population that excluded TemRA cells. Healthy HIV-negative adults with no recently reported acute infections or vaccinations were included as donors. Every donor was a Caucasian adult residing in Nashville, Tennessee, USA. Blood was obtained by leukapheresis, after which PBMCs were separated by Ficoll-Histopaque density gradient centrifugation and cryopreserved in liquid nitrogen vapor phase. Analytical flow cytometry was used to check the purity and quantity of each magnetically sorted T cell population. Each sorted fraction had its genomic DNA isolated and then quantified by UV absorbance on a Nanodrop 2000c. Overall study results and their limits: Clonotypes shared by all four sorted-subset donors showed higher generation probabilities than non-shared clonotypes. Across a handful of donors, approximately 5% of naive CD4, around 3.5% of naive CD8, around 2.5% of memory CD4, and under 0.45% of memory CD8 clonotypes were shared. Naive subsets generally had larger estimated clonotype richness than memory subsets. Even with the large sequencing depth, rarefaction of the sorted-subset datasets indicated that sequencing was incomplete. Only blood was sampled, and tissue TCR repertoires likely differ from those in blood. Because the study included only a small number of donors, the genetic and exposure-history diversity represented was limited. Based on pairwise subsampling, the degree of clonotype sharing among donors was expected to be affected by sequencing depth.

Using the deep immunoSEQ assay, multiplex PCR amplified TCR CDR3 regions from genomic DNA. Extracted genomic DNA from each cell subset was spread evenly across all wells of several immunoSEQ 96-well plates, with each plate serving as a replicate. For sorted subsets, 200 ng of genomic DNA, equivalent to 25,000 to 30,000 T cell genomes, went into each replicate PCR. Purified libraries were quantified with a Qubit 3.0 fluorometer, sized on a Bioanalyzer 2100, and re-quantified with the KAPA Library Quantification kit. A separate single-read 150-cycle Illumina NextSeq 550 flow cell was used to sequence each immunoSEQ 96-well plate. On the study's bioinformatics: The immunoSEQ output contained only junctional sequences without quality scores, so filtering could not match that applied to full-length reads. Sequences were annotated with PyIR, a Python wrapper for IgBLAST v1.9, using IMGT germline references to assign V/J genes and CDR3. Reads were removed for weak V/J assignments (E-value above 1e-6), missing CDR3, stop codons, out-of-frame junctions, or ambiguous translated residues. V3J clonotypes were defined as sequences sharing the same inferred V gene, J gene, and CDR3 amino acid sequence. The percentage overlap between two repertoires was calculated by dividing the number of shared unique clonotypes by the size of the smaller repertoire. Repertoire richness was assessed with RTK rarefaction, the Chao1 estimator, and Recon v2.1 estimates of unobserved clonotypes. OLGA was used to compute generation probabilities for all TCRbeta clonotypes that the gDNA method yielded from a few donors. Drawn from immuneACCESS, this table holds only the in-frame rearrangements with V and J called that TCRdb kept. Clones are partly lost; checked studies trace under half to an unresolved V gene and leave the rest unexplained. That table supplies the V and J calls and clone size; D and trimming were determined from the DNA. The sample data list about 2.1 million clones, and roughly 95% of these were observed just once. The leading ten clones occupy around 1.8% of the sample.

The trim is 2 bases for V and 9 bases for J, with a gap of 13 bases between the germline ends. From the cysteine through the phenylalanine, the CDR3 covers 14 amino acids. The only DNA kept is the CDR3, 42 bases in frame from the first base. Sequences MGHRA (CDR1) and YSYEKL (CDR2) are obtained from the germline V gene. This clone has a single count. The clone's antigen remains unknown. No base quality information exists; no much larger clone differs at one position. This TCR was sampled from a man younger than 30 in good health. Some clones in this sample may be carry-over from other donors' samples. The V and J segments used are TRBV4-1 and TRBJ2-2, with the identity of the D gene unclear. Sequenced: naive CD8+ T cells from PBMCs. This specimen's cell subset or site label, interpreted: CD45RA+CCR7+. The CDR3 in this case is CASSQFTGLRELFF. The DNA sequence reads TGCGCCAGCAGCCAATTTACTGGGTTACGGGAGCTGTTTTTT.